This T cell receptor beta chain was identified in a study of cytomegalovirus exposure and HLA in healthy donors. The length of the CDR3 is 13 residues. Trimming removed 3 bases at V and 1 base at J, with 6 bases between. From germline, CDR1 is LNHDA and CDR2 SQIVND (reference sequence). Overall study results and limits: Cytomegalovirus-associated TCR beta chains were listed, numbering 150 to 200. In a later analysis, 16,951 TCR beta sequences were associated with HLA alleles at 0.05 false discovery rate. Some highly shared sequence variants likely arose as a pipeline artifact. A few CMV-associated chains proved CMV antigen-specific in vitro.

PCR used 60 Vbeta primers and 13 Jbeta primers. Sequencing used immunoSEQ multiplex PCR; TCRdb keeps in-frame clones, though not all of them. The data hold more than 150,000 clones, with around 85% observed a single time. Notes on this clone: As yet, its antigen is unknown.

The TCR originated in a man in his fifties or sixties in good health and CMV-seronegative. The sequencing sample was made of PBMCs. V usage is TRBV19 and J usage is TRBJ1-1, with D unresolved. The CDR3 loop is CASSINRNTEAFF. CDR3 nucleotides: TGTGCCAGTAGTATTAACAGGAACACTGAAGCTTTCTTT.